One and the same sample provided the 26 T cell receptor beta chains below, sequenced in a study of T cells in localized non-small cell lung cancer. Produced via immunoSEQ multiplex PCR; TCRdb's table is partial and in-frame only. Among about 52,000 clones, over 60% were seen once, and the ten largest hold about 4.5%. The sequences come from PBMCs, collected before any cancer treatment. The receptor set was obtained from a woman between 35 and 70 years old with stage II lung adenocarcinoma.

On this clone itself: The sample carries other DNA sequences with the same CDR3. The chain couples TRBV6-1 to TRBJ1-5; unclear D gene. CDR1 and CDR2 from the germline V gene are MNHNS and SASEGT. The CDR3 is made up of 15 amino acids. Trimming shortened V by 1 base and J by 0 bases, and 7 bases separated the two germline ends. CDR3: CASSEEGLSNQPQHF. CDR3 bases: TGTGCCAGCAGTGAAGAGGGCCTTAGCAATCAGCCCCAGCATTTT.

The chain couples TRBV11-2 to TRBJ2-7; D could derive from TRBD1 or TRBD2 (6 bases each). The CDR3 runs to 18 residues. Trimming pared 5 bases from V and 1 base from J, leaving 24 bases between. The germline V gene has CDR1 SGHAT and CDR2 FQNNGV. CDR3 region: CASSPIRRRGEESYEQYF. The CDR3 DNA reads TGTGCCAGCAGCCCGATTCGACGAAGGGGGGAGGAGTCCTACGAGCAGTACTTC.

The chain employs TRBV5-1 and TRBJ1-1, with 7 bases lining up with TRBD1. V dropped 4 bases and J dropped 5; count of bases not matched to a gene: 11. The CDR3 length is 15 residues. Germline V lookup: CDR1 SGHRS, CDR2 YFSETQ. The CDR3 sequence: CASSPSDRLVTEAFF. CDR3 sequence (DNA): TGCGCCAGCAGCCCTTCGGACAGGCTGGTAACTGAAGCTTTCTTT.

The V and J genes are TRBV7-9 and TRBJ2-5; 8 nucleotides agree with TRBD2. This CDR3 spans 14 amino acids. Trimming cost V 3 bases and J 5 bases; bases outside gene matches: 5. Germline V gene data show CDR1 as SEHNR and CDR2 as FQNEAQ (reference sequence). CDR3 amino acids: CASSFSTSVETQYF. The DNA of the CDR3 is TGTGCCAGCAGCTTTTCGACTAGCGTGGAGACCCAGTACTTC.

The chain is built from TRBV28 and TRBJ1-2; D ambiguous. The CDR3 is 12 amino acids. Trimming stripped 4 bases from V and 5 bases from J, with 8 bases between. CDR1 and CDR2 from the germline V gene are MDHEN and SYDVKM. The CDR3 bases are TGTGCCAGCAGTTCAACACAGTATGGCTACACCTTC. Residues: CASSSTQYGYTF.

The V and J genes are TRBV11-3 and TRBJ1-1; perhaps TRBD1 as D (6 bases). Germline CDR1 is SGHNT and CDR2 is YENEEA. Trimming removed 3 bases at V and 5 bases at J, with 10 bases between. The CDR3 totals 13 residues. The CDR3 region has the DNA TGTGCCAGCAGCTTTGAGGGGGGAACTGAAGCTTTCTTT. Translation gives CASSFEGGTEAFF.

This rearrangement joins TRBV29-1 to TRBJ2-3; D remains unclear. The germline CDR1 and CDR2 sequences are SQVTM and ANQGSEA. V was trimmed by 7 bases and J by 6 bases, leaving 8 bases between them. The length of the CDR3 is 10 residues. CDR3 sequence (DNA): TGCAGCGCAGCAGCGGATACGCAGTATTTT. Amino acid sequence: CSAAADTQYF.

The V and J genes are TRBV29-1 and TRBJ1-2; the D is unclear. CDR1 is SQVTM, CDR2 ANQGSEA, per germline. The CDR3 is 12 residues long. V lost 4 bases and J 3 bases, leaving 9 bases between the germline ends. This CDR3 reads CSVAPVDYGYTF. In nucleotides, the CDR3 is TGCAGCGTTGCCCCAGTAGACTATGGCTACACCTTC.

This rearrangement joins TRBV7-9 to TRBJ2-2, with D possibly being TRBD2 (5 bases). CDR3 size: 16 residues. Trimming took 5 bases from V and 5 from J, leaving 18 bases between them. Germline assignment: CDR1 SEHNR and CDR2 FQNEAQ (reference sequence). The CDR3 nucleotides read TGTGCCAGCAGCCCTCCGGGAAGGAATCGGACCGGGGAGCTGTTTTTT. Its translation: CASSPPGRNRTGELFF.

V is TRBV5-1 and J is TRBJ2-1; 7 positions agree with TRBD1. The J segment lost 2 bases and the V segment lost 0 bases, leaving 2 bases of the junction unmatched. The CDR3 spans 15 residues. Germline V gene lookup returns CDR1 SGHRS and CDR2 YFSETQ. CDR3 region: CASSLDRGTYNEQFF. The CDR3 DNA reads TGCGCCAGCAGCTTGGACAGGGGTACCTACAATGAGCAGTTCTTC.

V and J are TRBV18 and TRBJ1-2; D is possibly TRBD1 (5 bases). V was trimmed by 9 bases and J by 3 bases, leaving 14 bases between them. The CDR3 extends over 13 amino acids. Per germline, CDR1 KGHSH and CDR2 LQKENI. DNA for the CDR3: TGTGCCAGTTCGGAGGGGCGCGACTATGGCTACACCTTC. Translation: CASSEGRDYGYTF. Full variable domain (missing parts from reference TRBV18 and TRBJ1-2): NAGVMQNPRHLVRRRGQEARLRCSPMKGHSHVYWYRQLPEEGLKFMVYLQKENIIDESGMPKERFSAEFPKEGPSILRIQQVVRGDSAAYFCASSEGRDYGYTFGSGTRLTVV.

The chain recombines TRBV6-6 with TRBJ1-1; D gene ambiguous. Germline values: CDR1 MNHNY, CDR2 SVGAGI (reference sequence). This CDR3 contains 14 residues. Trimming cost V 4 bases and J 6 bases, with 15 bases left between them. The CDR3 sequence: CASSSRTGEAEAFF. In nucleotides, the CDR3 is TGTGCCAGCAGTTCCAGGACCGGAGAAGCTGAAGCTTTCTTT.

J is TRBJ2-3 and V is TRBV30; D may be TRBD2 (5 bases). The CDR3 has 14 amino acids. Per germline, CDR1 GTSNPN and CDR2 SVGIG (reference sequence). The germline V and J ends were trimmed by 0 bases and 7 bases, with 14 bases remaining between them. CDR3 coding DNA: TGTGCCTGGAGTGTTCAATCGGGATTGAATACGCAGTATTTT. Amino acid sequence: CAWSVQSGLNTQYF. The full variable domain, completed using reference TRBV30 and TRBJ2-3, is SQTIHQWPATLVQPVGSPLSLECTVEGTSNPNLYWYRQAAGRGLQLLFYSVGIGQISSEVPQNLSASRPQDRQFILSSKKLLLSDSGFYLCAWSVQSGLNTQYFGPGTRLTVL.

This chain joins TRBV19 and TRBJ2-7, with 10 bases lining up with TRBD1. The V gene end was trimmed by 5 bases and the J gene end by 0 bases; junction bases not matched to a gene: 4. The CDR3 is made up of 15 amino acids. CDR1 and CDR2 (germline): LNHDA, SQIVND (reference sequence). CDR3 region: CASSPGQGVSYEQYF. CDR3 DNA sequence: TGTGCCAGTAGTCCCGGACAGGGGGTCTCCTACGAGCAGTACTTC.

The rearrangement joins TRBV5-6 to TRBJ2-5; tentatively, D is TRBD2 (5 bases). With 2 bases removed from V and 2 bases from J, the gap between germline ends came to 13 bases. CDR1 SGHDT and CDR2 YYEEEE come from the germline V gene. The CDR3 spans 15 residues. CDR3 in DNA: TGTGCCAGCAGCTTCTCAGCGGTCCCACAAGAGACCCAGTACTTC. Translating gives CASSFSAVPQETQYF.

This chain uses TRBV6-6 with TRBJ1-3; 7 bases fit TRBD1. The CDR3 covers 13 residues. V was pared by 8 bases and J by 0 bases, with 1 base of the junction left unmatched. From germline, CDR1 is MNHNY and CDR2 SVGAGI (reference sequence). The CDR3 coding sequence is TGTGCCAGCGACAGGGACTCTGGAAACACCATATATTTT. This encodes CASDRDSGNTIYF.

This chain connects TRBV10-2 to TRBJ1-1, with a tentative D call TRBD1 (5 bases). This CDR3 spans 15 amino acids. V was trimmed by 10 bases and J by 0 bases, leaving 18 bases between them. In germline, CDR1 is WSHSY, CDR2 SAAADI. CDR3 nucleotides: TGCGCCACCTCAGGGCGACAGCGCATGAACACTGAAGCTTTCTTT. Translation gives CATSGRQRMNTEAFF.

J is TRBJ1-2 and V is TRBV5-4; 9 bases are a match to TRBD1. CDR3 length equals 14 residues. Germline CDR1 SGHNT, CDR2 YYREEE (reference sequence). V lost 0 bases and J lost 7; bases outside the gene matches: 4. The chain's CDR3 is CASSLAGTGFGYTF. The CDR3 DNA reads TGTGCCAGCAGCTTGGCCGGGACAGGGTTTGGCTACACCTTC.

In the case of this clone: The identical CDR3 is also encoded by other nucleotide sequences in the sample. J is TRBJ2-3 and V is TRBV2; D unresolved. The CDR3 covers 13 residues. Trimming shortened V by 3 bases and J by 0 bases, and 4 bases separated the two germline ends. Germline values: CDR1 SNHLY, CDR2 FYNNEI. The DNA for the CDR3 is TGTGCCAGCAGTGATGACAGCACAGATACGCAGTATTTT. Its protein is CASSDDSTDTQYF.

The chain uses TRBV7-2 and TRBJ2-5; D remains ambiguous. This CDR3 region has 12 residues. Trimming cost V 5 bases and J 4 bases, with 8 bases left between them. Germline CDR1 SGHTA, CDR2 FQGNSA. CDR3 DNA: TGTGCCAGCAGCGGTATTCGAGAGACCCAGTACTTC. It is translated as CASSGIRETQYF.

The chain employs TRBV27 and TRBJ2-7; 7 positions match TRBD1. The J segment lost 4 bases and the V segment lost 4 bases, leaving 4 bases of the junction unmatched. The CDR3 is 13 residues long. Germline CDR1 is MNHEY and CDR2 is SMNVEV (reference sequence). CDR3 region: CASSSDRFYEQYF. CDR3 DNA: TGTGCCAGCAGTTCGGACAGGTTTTACGAGCAGTACTTC.

The chain couples TRBV5-1 to TRBJ2-1; no clear D gene. Deletions cut 2 bases from V and 5 bases from J, with 8 bases between. The CDR3 consists of 13 residues. Germline CDR1 is SGHRS and CDR2 is YFSETQ. The CDR3 DNA is TGCGCCAGCAGCTTTAGGGTGGACAATGAGCAGTTCTTC. Translation gives CASSFRVDNEQFF.

The chain employs TRBV7-3 and TRBJ2-2; TRBD1 or TRBD2 may be the D gene (5 bases each). This CDR3 contains 13 residues. Trimming removed 5 bases at V and 5 bases at J, with 9 bases between. Germline V gene data show CDR1 as SGHTA and CDR2 as FQGTGA. CDR3 sequence: CASSRGVTGELFF. CDR3 sequence (DNA): TGTGCCAGCAGCCGAGGGGTGACCGGGGAGCTGTTTTTT.

This clone was found once. The chain is built from TRBV18 and TRBJ1-1; no definite D call. Trimming shortened V by 6 bases and J by 0 bases, and 11 bases separated the two germline ends. CDR1 is KGHSH and CDR2 is LQKENI in the germline V gene. This CDR3 comprises 14 residues. The CDR3 reads CASSPGGLNTEAFF. CDR3 sequence (DNA): TGTGCCAGCTCCCCAGGAGGTCTGAACACTGAAGCTTTCTTT.

This clone was seen just once. The chain combines TRBV4-3 with TRBJ1-2, with 11 nucleotides matching TRBD1. Trimming removed 8 bases from V and 7 bases from J; junction bases left unmatched: 15. CDR1 is LGHNA and CDR2 is YSLEER in the germline V gene. The CDR3 totals 16 residues. CDR3 nucleotide sequence: TGCGCCAGCGCCCCAGGGACAGGGGGGTCTTTTATTGGCTACACCTTC. Amino acid sequence: CASAPGTGGSFIGYTF.

CDR3 sequence (DNA): TGTGCCAGCAGTGATGGGACAGGGCAGGAGCAGTACTTC. Protein: CASSDGTGQEQYF. This chain connects TRBV25-1 to TRBJ2-5; 9 nucleotides match TRBD1. This CDR3 has 13 residues. Germline-derived CDR1 and CDR2 are MGHDK and SYGVNS. After removal of 3 bases from V and 11 bases from J, the junction contained 7 bases not matched to a gene.